Each of the 25 T cell receptor beta chains below was sequenced from the same sample in a study of long-term antiretroviral therapy in people with HIV. They ran version v3.0 of the immunoSEQ assay at survey level. Data came from immunoSEQ multiplex PCR; TCRdb stores just in-frame clones and leaves some out. The profile shows 27,000 or so clones, about 86% of them singletons. Sequencing was performed on unsorted PBMCs, taken 1.2 years after starting antiretroviral therapy. The receptor source for this set is a man in his fifties or sixties with HIV.

The chain is built from TRBV7-6 and TRBJ2-5, with a weak D call TRBD1 (5 bases). The CDR3 is made up of 17 amino acids. Trimming removed 4 bases from V and 0 bases from J, with 18 bases in between. CDR1 and CDR2 from the germline V gene are SGHVS and FNYEAQ. CDR3 coding DNA: TGTGCCAGCAGCTCGGACGGACATAGAGAGTACCAAGAGACCCAGTACTTC. It specifies CASSSDGHREYQETQYF. The full variable domain, in which reference TRBV7-6 and TRBJ2-5 provide the parts outside the CDR3, is GAGVSQSPRYKVTKRGQDVALRCDPISGHVSLYWYRQALGQGPEFLTYFNYEAQQDKSGLPNDRFSAERPEGSISTLTIQRTEQRDSAMYRCASSSDGHREYQETQYFGPGTRLLVL.

J is TRBJ1-4 and V is TRBV5-4; no clear D gene. This CDR3 spans 14 amino acids. The germline V and J ends were trimmed by 3 bases and 2 bases, with 8 bases remaining between them. Looked up from germline, CDR1 is SGHNT and CDR2 is YYREEE (reference sequence). The CDR3 spells CASSYRATNEKLFF. Here the CDR3 DNA reads TGTGCCAGCAGCTACAGAGCGACTAATGAAAAACTGTTTTTT.

The genes are TRBV7-2 and TRBJ1-5; D is unclear. With 5 bases removed from V and 5 bases from J, the gap between germline ends came to 10 bases. The length of the CDR3 is 13 residues. Germline values: CDR1 SGHTA, CDR2 FQGNSA. Written as DNA, the CDR3 is TGTGCCAGCAGCCCCTGGTGGGATCAGCCCCAGCATTTT. Protein sequence: CASSPWWDQPQHF.

The sample holds a few counts of this clone. J is TRBJ1-2 and V is TRBV7-2, with D maybe TRBD1 (5 bases). The CDR3 is 14 residues long. V was clipped by 5 bases and J by 4 bases, with 14 bases between them. Germline CDR1 SGHTA, CDR2 FQGNSA. The CDR3 region is CASSPQGQIYGYTF. The CDR3 nucleotides are TGTGCCAGCAGCCCCCAGGGCCAGATCTATGGCTACACCTTC.

This rearrangement joins TRBV7-9 to TRBJ2-5, with D perhaps being TRBD1 or TRBD2 (6 bases each). This CDR3 spans 16 amino acids. The germline CDR1 and CDR2 sequences are SEHNR and FQNEAQ (reference sequence). Trimming cost V 5 bases and J 0 bases, with 16 bases left between them. CDR3 DNA: TGTGCCAGCAGCCGACCACTGGGGGGCTACCAAGAGACCCAGTACTTC. Encoded protein: CASSRPLGGYQETQYF.

The chain joins TRBV29-1 to TRBJ2-2; D tentatively fits TRBD1 or TRBD2 (5 bases each). Germline lookup yields CDR1 SQVTM and CDR2 ANQGSEA. The CDR3 length is 17 residues. V was clipped by 0 bases and J by 5 bases, with 19 bases between them. The CDR3 region is CSVEDLQDSGATGELFF. CDR3 sequence (DNA): TGCAGCGTTGAAGATCTTCAGGACTCCGGGGCTACCGGGGAGCTGTTTTTT.

The chain couples TRBV5-1 to TRBJ2-3, with 8 bases matching TRBD1. In germline, CDR1 is SGHRS, CDR2 YFSETQ. This CDR3 contains 14 residues. V lost 4 bases and J lost 7; bases outside the gene matches: 8. The CDR3 DNA reads as TGCGCCAGCAGCCGCTTACAGGGGGTCTATACGCAGTATTTT. Translated: CASSRLQGVYTQYF. Using reference TRBV5-1 and TRBJ2-3 for the parts outside the CDR3, the full variable domain is KAGVTQTPRYLIKTRGQQVTLSCSPISGHRSVSWYQQTPGQGLQFLFEYFSETQRNKGNFPGRFSGRQFSNSRSEMNVSTLELGDSALYLCASSRLQGVYTQYFGPGTRLTVL.

The V gene is TRBV28, the J gene TRBJ1-5; 8 nucleotides align to TRBD1. The ends lost 6 bases at V and 4 bases at J; junction bases unmatched: 11. CDR1 and CDR2 (germline): MDHEN, SYDVKM. CDR3 length: 16 amino acids. DNA of the CDR3: TGTGCCAGCAGCTTAGGACAGGGAGCTCCTAATCAGCCCCAGCATTTT. Translation gives CASSLGQGAPNQPQHF.

The genes are TRBV5-1 and TRBJ2-7, with TRBD2 identical over 12 bases. The germline V gene has CDR1 SGHRS and CDR2 YFSETQ. The CDR3 is 15 residues long. The V gene end was trimmed by 2 bases and the J gene end by 5 bases; junction bases not matched to a gene: 5. CDR3 nucleotides: TGCGCCAGCAGCTTTCTAGCGGGGGGGCCTAACGAGCAGTACTTC. Protein sequence: CASSFLAGGPNEQYF.

V is TRBV27 and J is TRBJ2-3; unclear D gene. Trimming cost V 6 bases and J 2 bases, with 6 bases left between them. Germline lookup yields CDR1 MNHEY and CDR2 SMNVEV (reference sequence). CDR3 size: 12 residues. CDR3 in DNA: TGTGCCAGCAGCCGTTCCACAGATACGCAGTATTTT. Translation: CASSRSTDTQYF.

The chain joins TRBV5-1 to TRBJ2-7, with D perhaps matching TRBD1 (8 bases). Germline V gene lookup returns CDR1 SGHRS and CDR2 YFSETQ. CDR3 length: 14 amino acids. V was trimmed by 4 bases and J by 3 bases, leaving 14 bases between them. The CDR3 coding sequence is TGCGCCAGCAGCGCACAGGGGGGGGTCTACGAGCAGTACTTC. It is translated as CASSAQGGVYEQYF.

V and J are TRBV28 and TRBJ1-1; TRBD1 aligns across 10 bases. This CDR3 region has 14 residues. Per the germline V gene, CDR1 is MDHEN and CDR2 is SYDVKM. V was clipped by 3 bases and J by 5 bases; unmatched bases: 3. CDR3 sequence reads: CASSFDRGRTEAFF. The CDR3 DNA reads TGTGCCAGCAGTTTTGACAGGGGGCGGACTGAAGCTTTCTTT. Full variable domain (rest looked up from reference TRBV28 and TRBJ1-1): DVKVTQSSRYLVKRTGEKVFLECVQDMDHENMFWYRQDPGLGLRLIYFSYDVKMKEKGDIPEGYSVSREKKERFSLILESASTNQTSMYLCASSFDRGRTEAFFGQGTRLTVV.

The chain has TRBV5-1 and TRBJ1-2; D gene ambiguous. Per the germline V gene, CDR1 is SGHRS and CDR2 is YFSETQ. There are 12 residues in the CDR3. V was trimmed by 0 bases and J by 5 bases, leaving 5 bases between them. CDR3 sequence: CASSLAGYGYTF. DNA of the CDR3: TGCGCCAGCAGCTTGGCCGGATATGGCTACACCTTC. Together with reference TRBV5-1 and TRBJ1-2, the CDR3 gives the full variable domain: KAGVTQTPRYLIKTRGQQVTLSCSPISGHRSVSWYQQTPGQGLQFLFEYFSETQRNKGNFPGRFSGRQFSNSRSEMNVSTLELGDSALYLCASSLAGYGYTFGSGTRLTVV.

This sequence joins TRBV21-1 and TRBJ2-7; the tabulated D call, TRBD2, remains unverified against the DNA. TRBV21-1 is an annotated pseudogene. CDR3 length equals 12 residues. The CDR3 region has the DNA TGTGCCAGCAGCAAAAGTGAGGACGAGCAGTACTTC. Its translation is CASSKSEDEQYF.

The rearrangement links TRBV5-1 to TRBJ1-2; TRBD1 agrees at 7 bases. CDR1 SGHRS and CDR2 YFSETQ come from the germline V gene. The ends lost 2 bases at V and 2 bases at J; junction bases unmatched: 9. The CDR3 length is 16 residues. This CDR3 is CASSFGTARGNYGYTF. DNA of the CDR3: TGCGCCAGCAGCTTTGGGACAGCCAGAGGAAACTATGGCTACACCTTC.

This chain uses TRBV7-8 with TRBJ1-4, with 8 positions matching TRBD1. The J segment lost 5 bases and the V segment lost 1 base, leaving 6 bases of the junction unmatched. The CDR3 has 16 residues. CDR1 is SGHVS, CDR2 FQNEAQ, per germline. The CDR3 DNA is TGTGCCAGCAGCTTAGGAGGACAGGGACTGAATGAAAAACTGTTTTTT. It translates to CASSLGGQGLNEKLFF.

The chain couples TRBV7-8 to TRBJ1-4, with a tentative D call TRBD1 (5 bases). The CDR3 sequence is 16 residues long. CDR1 SGHVS and CDR2 FQNEAQ come from the germline V gene. Trimming stripped 3 bases from V and 3 bases from J, with 14 bases between. CDR3 DNA: TGTGCCAGCAGCTTTCTAGCCAGGGTCCCTAATGAAAAACTGTTTTTT. Protein product: CASSFLARVPNEKLFF.

The genes are TRBV4-1 and TRBJ2-2; D is perhaps TRBD1 (5 bases). The length of the CDR3 is 17 residues. Trimming removed 4 bases at V and 0 bases at J, with 15 bases between. Germline CDR1 MGHRA, CDR2 YSYEKL. The CDR3 bases are TGCGCCAGCAGCCCTACAGGAGTGGCAGCGAACACCGGGGAGCTGTTTTTT. It encodes CASSPTGVAANTGELFF.

The chain joins TRBV28 to TRBJ1-1; 7 bases line up with TRBD1. J gave up 2 bases and V 1 base, and 4 bases lay outside the gene matches. This CDR3 is 15 amino acids long. Germline V gene data show CDR1 as MDHEN and CDR2 as SYDVKM. Here the CDR3 DNA reads TGTGCCAGCAGTTTATCGGGGACAGCAAACACTGAAGCTTTCTTT. The encoded protein is CASSLSGTANTEAFF.

The chain is built from TRBV6-1 and TRBJ1-1; D is undetermined. The V gene's germline CDR1 is MNHNS and CDR2 SASEGT. Trimming took off 6 bases at V and 0 bases at J, with 8 bases between the two ends. This CDR3 contains 13 residues. CDR3 nucleotides: TGTGCCAGCAGGCAGGACCTGAACACTGAAGCTTTCTTT. Translation gives CASRQDLNTEAFF.

In nucleotides, the CDR3 is TGTGCCAGCAGTGACAGGAACCGGGACCCTTCTCGGAACGAGCAGTACTTC. Its translation: CASSDRNRDPSRNEQYF. The genes are TRBV6-1 and TRBJ2-7; TRBD1 or TRBD2 may be the D gene (5 bases each). The V and J ends lost 3 bases and 5 bases respectively, with 23 bases between them. CDR3 size: 17 residues. Germline lookup yields CDR1 MNHNS and CDR2 SASEGT.

The chain links TRBV28 to TRBJ2-7; possible D gene TRBD2, 6 bases. This CDR3 comprises 14 residues. Between the trimmed V and J ends, which lost 3 bases and 5 bases, there was a span of 14 bases. Germline loops: CDR1 MDHEN, CDR2 SYDVKM. The CDR3 nucleotides are TGTGCCAGCAGTTTTTGGAGGGGTAGGAACGAGCAGTACTTC. The encoded protein is CASSFWRGRNEQYF.

As regards this clone: Its ends do not fully match the called genes, so a read error is possible. The rearrangement joins TRBV7-7 to TRBJ2-2; TRBD1 matches 9 bases. Germline loops: CDR1 SSHAT, CDR2 FNYEAQ (reference sequence). This CDR3 is 14 amino acids long. CDR3 sequence (DNA): TGTGCTAGCAGCGCAACAGGGGGCGGCGGGGAGCTGTTTTTT. Protein sequence: CASSATGGGGELFF.

This chain uses TRBV28 with TRBJ1-4; D not certain. This CDR3 is 14 amino acids long. Germline CDR1 is MDHEN and CDR2 is SYDVKM. V shed 5 bases and J shed 5 bases, with 12 bases lying between them. CDR3 DNA sequence: TGTGCCAGCAGTACCCCTCCCCCAAATGAAAAACTGTTTTTT. Protein product: CASSTPPPNEKLFF.

The chain has TRBV30 and TRBJ1-1; D unresolved. Germline assignment: CDR1 GTSNPN and CDR2 SVGIG (reference sequence). Between the trimmed V and J ends, which lost 2 bases and 1 base, there was a span of 5 bases. CDR3 size: 12 residues. The CDR3 DNA reads as TGTGCCTGGAGTAGAGCGAACACTGAAGCTTTCTTT. Amino acid sequence: CAWSRANTEAFF.